This T cell receptor beta chain comes out of a study of CD8 T cells in Susac syndrome. RNA, at roughly 0.45 to 1 ug, was reverse transcribed with random hexamers. TCRdb reprocessed the immunoSEQ multiplex PCR reads via MiXCR and lists one record per CDR3 protein. The table has 170,000 or so distinct CDR3 sequences, approximately 95% seen once. Trimming took 6 bases from V and 7 from J, leaving 15 bases between them. CDR1 is MNHEY and CDR2 is SVGAGI in the germline V gene. This CDR3 is built from 13 residues. The sample consisted of CD8+ T cells from PBMCs. This sequence originates from a human donor with multiple sclerosis. J is TRBJ1-1 and V is TRBV6-5; a weak D match, TRBD1 (6 bases). CDR3: CASSRDTIVEAFF. CDR3 nucleotide sequence: TGTGCCAGCAGCCGGGACACCATAGTTGAAGCTTTCTTT.